The T cell receptor beta chain described here comes from a study of cytomegalovirus exposure and HLA in healthy donors. Germline V gene sequence: CDR1 SGHTA, CDR2 FQGTGA. CDR3 size: 13 residues. V lost 5 bases to trimming and J lost 1 base, with 5 bases between them. It was with 60 Vbeta and 13 Jbeta primers that the PCR ran. Profiled with immunoSEQ multiplex PCR; TCRdb holds only in-frame clones, not every one. This table has over 110,000 clones, over 60% appearing once. The chain carries TRBV7-3 and TRBJ2-2; unclear D gene. The TCR originated in a male donor in good health and CMV-seropositive. Sample: PBMCs. The CDR3 spells CASSPKNTGELFF. DNA for the CDR3: TGTGCCAGCAGCCCTAAGAACACCGGGGAGCTGTTTTTT.